Below are 26 T cell receptor beta chains sequenced from a single sample in a study of regulatory T cells in long-lasting Graves disease. Time point reported: persistent/refractory GD, antithyroid drugs over 5 years with positive TRAb. From PBMCs, RNA was extracted and then used to make the TCR library. Building the TCR beta libraries relied on iRepertoire HTBI primers, and CDR3 regions underwent Arm-PCR. Using its own MiXCR run on the multiplex PCR reads, TCRdb lists one record per CDR3 protein. The repertoire holds about 310,000 distinct CDR3 sequences, with 22% as singletons. The starting material was peripheral blood mononuclear cells (PBMCs), obtained when the disease was refractory, from a patient treated with antithyroid drugs. The receptors come from a female donor with Graves disease.

J is TRBJ2-5 and V is TRBV29-1; 9 bases agree with TRBD1. Germline CDR1 reads SQVTM; CDR2 reads ANQGSEA. With V trimmed by 2 bases and J by 2 bases, 3 bases remained unmatched. The CDR3 contains 14 residues. The CDR3, as DNA: TGCAGCGTTGAAAGGACAGGGGCGCAAGAGACCCAGTACTTC. Amino acids: CSVERTGAQETQYF.

Ten or more counts support this clonotype. The chain couples TRBV2 to TRBJ2-7; weak D call: TRBD1 (6 bases). CDR3 length: 13 residues. The V gene's germline CDR1 is SNHLY and CDR2 FYNNEI. V dropped 3 bases and J dropped 4 bases, with 10 bases sitting between them. CDR3 region: CASSEATGYEQYF. The CDR3 DNA reads TGTGCCAGCAGTGAGGCTACAGGGTACGAGCAGTACTTC. The full variable domain, with the rest looked up from reference TRBV2 and TRBJ2-7, is EPEVTQTPSHQVTQMGQEVILRCVPISNHLYFYWYRQILGQKVEFLVSFYNNEISEKSEIFDDQFSVERPDGSNFTLKIRSTKLEDSAMYFCASSEATGYEQYFGPGTRLTVT.

This clonotype was counted a few times. The chain has TRBV18 and TRBJ1-1; 8 nucleotides line up with TRBD1. Germline V lookup: CDR1 KGHSH, CDR2 LQKENI. This CDR3 region has 16 residues. Trimming removed 4 bases from V and 1 base from J; junction bases left unmatched: 8. The CDR3 here is CASSLSRTGKNTEAFF. CDR3 nucleotides: TGTGCCAGCTCACTTTCCAGGACAGGGAAGAACACTGAAGCTTTCTTT.

The V gene is TRBV6-1, the J gene TRBJ2-2, with 8 bases matching TRBD2. The germline CDR1 and CDR2 sequences are MNHNS and SASEGT. The junction had 5 bases not matched to a gene; V was cut back by 11 bases and J by 0 bases. The CDR3 has 14 amino acids. CDR3 nucleotide sequence: TGTGCCTCCGGGAGGGGTGCGAACACCGGGGAGCTGTTTTTT. Translation gives CASGRGANTGELFF.

The V gene is TRBV5-1, the J gene TRBJ1-2; D possibly corresponds to TRBD1 (6 bases). The CDR3 totals 15 residues. CDR1 and CDR2 from the germline V gene are SGHRS and YFSETQ. The ends were cut back, 4 bases at V and 7 bases at J, with 20 bases in the middle. CDR3: CASSLEMWGLGGYTF. The CDR3 coding sequence is TGCGCCAGCAGCCTCGAAATGTGGGGGCTAGGTGGCTACACCTTC.

There are many counts of this clonotype. The chain links TRBV30 to TRBJ1-2, with 8 bases fitting TRBD1. The germline gives CDR1 GTSNPN, CDR2 SVGIG (reference sequence). This CDR3 has 13 amino acids. Trimming removed 3 bases from V and 6 bases from J; junction bases left unmatched: 6. The CDR3 coding sequence is TGTGCCTGGAGCCTCATACAGGGGGATGGCTACACCTTC. Residues: CAWSLIQGDGYTF.

This clonotype was recorded at least ten times. The chain is built from TRBV18 and TRBJ2-7, with 8 bases fitting TRBD2. V gave up 2 bases and J gave up 5 bases; unmatched junction bases: 5. CDR1 is KGHSH and CDR2 is LQKENI in the germline V gene. The CDR3 length is 14 residues. Here the CDR3 DNA reads TGTGCCAGCTCACCAGTAAGCGGGAGAGACGAGCAGTACTTC. As protein: CASSPVSGRDEQYF.

The V and J genes are TRBV7-2 and TRBJ1-2; D unclear. CDR1 SGHTA and CDR2 FQGNSA come from the germline V gene. V was clipped by 2 bases and J by 6 bases, with 13 bases between them. The CDR3 has 14 amino acids. CDR3 loop: CASSLRGEANGYTF. The CDR3, as DNA: TGTGCCAGCAGCTTACGCGGGGAGGCCAATGGCTACACCTTC.

In regard to this clonotype: At one of its ends the junction is not consistent with the germline gene, which may arise from a read error. The CDR3 DNA reads TGTGCCAGCGGTTTATGGGCAGGGTCCCAGTACGAGCAGTACTTC. Protein product: CASGLWAGSQYEQYF. The chain employs TRBV28 and TRBJ2-7; a weak D match, TRBD1 (5 bases). Germline V gives CDR1 MDHEN, CDR2 SYDVKM. The CDR3 has 15 residues.

This clonotype occurred once. The chain joins TRBV4-3 to TRBJ2-7, with D uncertain. There are 14 residues in the CDR3. V shed 0 bases and J shed 6 bases, with 12 bases lying between them. In germline, CDR1 is LGHNA, CDR2 YSLEER. CDR3: CASSQDLNTAEQYF. CDR3 coding DNA: TGCGCCAGCAGCCAAGATCTTAACACGGCCGAGCAGTACTTC.

V usage is TRBV7-2 and J usage is TRBJ2-4; 11 bases are a match to TRBD2. CDR1 and CDR2 from the germline V gene are SGHTA and FQGNSA. The CDR3 contains 16 residues. The ends lost 5 bases at V and 0 bases at J; junction bases unmatched: 3. CDR3 DNA: TGTGCCAGCAGCGAAGGACTAGCGGGAGCCAAAAACATTCAGTACTTC. Translation gives CASSEGLAGAKNIQYF.

The rearrangement joins TRBV11-2 to TRBJ2-5; D not resolved. Germline CDR1 SGHAT, CDR2 FQNNGV. Trimming shortened V by 0 bases and J by 4 bases, and 12 bases separated the two germline ends. This CDR3 has 15 amino acids. CDR3 in amino acids: CASSLEGYLVETQYF. CDR3 bases: TGTGCCAGCAGCTTAGAAGGCTACCTCGTAGAGACCCAGTACTTC.

This clonotype was picked up a small number of times. The chain carries TRBV20-1 and TRBJ1-1; D uncertain. The CDR3 is 15 residues long. Looked up from germline, CDR1 is DFQATT and CDR2 is SNEGSKA (reference sequence). V lost 3 bases, J lost 0 bases, and 14 bases lay in between. The CDR3 region has the DNA TGCAGTGCTAGGGTTGCGGGTCTGGTGAACACTGAAGCTTTCTTT. This translates into CSARVAGLVNTEAFF.

This clonotype was counted at least ten times. This sequence joins TRBV10-3 and TRBJ2-5; 8 nucleotides line up with TRBD2. The CDR3 loop spans 16 amino acids. With 3 bases clipped from V and 5 bases from J, the junction kept 11 bases outside the gene matches. The germline V gene encodes CDR1 ENHRY and CDR2 SYGVKD. CDR3 DNA: TGTGCCATCAGTGACCAGGGACAACGGGGGGGGGAGACCCAGTACTTC. Protein: CAISDQGQRGGETQYF.

This chain links TRBV7-9 with TRBJ2-6; 7 nucleotides line up with TRBD1. The V gene end was trimmed by 3 bases and the J gene end by 2 bases; junction bases not matched to a gene: 1. In germline, CDR1 is SEHNR, CDR2 FQNEAQ (reference sequence). The CDR3 runs 15 residues. DNA of the CDR3: TGTGCCAGCAGCTTGCAGGGGGCTGGGGCCAACGTCCTGACTTTC. Its translation: CASSLQGAGANVLTF.

The chain is built from TRBV24-1 and TRBJ2-5; D is uncertain. TRBJ2-1 explains the end of the DNA better; the J call may be wrong. The CDR3 has 14 residues. Germline CDR1 KGHDR, CDR2 SFDVKD. The CDR3 reads CATSDSQTYNEQFF. The DNA for the CDR3 is TGTGCCACCAGTGATTCCCAAACCTACAATGAGCAGTTCTTC.

This clonotype was recorded a few times. This chain connects TRBV20-1 to TRBJ1-2, with D possibly being TRBD1 (6 bases). Germline-derived CDR1 and CDR2 are DFQATT and SNEGSKA (reference sequence). This CDR3 spans 13 amino acids. As DNA, the CDR3 is TGCAAGTGCTCCTCCCGGGGGGCCGCTGGCTACACCTTC. The encoded protein is CKCSSRGAAGYTF.

The sample holds a few counts of this clonotype. The V call is TRBV5-4, the J call TRBJ1-2, with unresolved D. Trimming left V 0 bases short and J 6 bases short, with 9 bases between. The CDR3 loop spans 13 amino acids. The V gene's germline CDR1 is SGHNT and CDR2 YYREEE (reference sequence). The CDR3 bases are TGTGCCAGCAGCTTGGACATCCACCATGGCTACACCTTC. Translated, it gives CASSLDIHHGYTF.

This clonotype was detected only a few times. The V and J genes are TRBV5-6 and TRBJ1-2; no clear D gene. The CDR3 has 12 residues. The V gene's germline CDR1 is SGHDT and CDR2 YYEEEE. V dropped 4 bases and J dropped 4 bases, with 8 bases sitting between them. The CDR3 DNA reads as TGTGCCAGCAGCGCGCCTTTCTATGGCTACACCTTC. Encoded protein: CASSAPFYGYTF.

The chain carries TRBV7-9 and TRBJ2-3; 8 nucleotides match TRBD2. V gave up 4 bases and J gave up 6 bases; unmatched junction bases: 6. Germline-derived CDR1 and CDR2 are SEHNR and FQNEAQ (reference sequence). The CDR3 has 14 amino acids. The CDR3 DNA reads as TGTGCCAGCAGCTCAGCGGGAGCCTCGGATACGCAGTATTTT. This gives the protein CASSSAGASDTQYF.

This clonotype was seen only once. The chain links TRBV5-1 to TRBJ1-2; 7 bases are shared with TRBD1. The CDR3 covers 15 residues. With 0 bases clipped from V and 2 bases from J, the junction kept 4 bases outside the gene matches. The germline CDR1 and CDR2 sequences are SGHRS and YFSETQ. This chain's CDR3 is CASSLEGQENYGYTF. CDR3 coding DNA: TGCGCCAGCAGCTTGGAAGGACAGGAAAACTATGGCTACACCTTC.

This clonotype was detected a few times. The rearrangement uses TRBV30 and TRBJ1-1, with a possible D match to TRBD1 (5 bases). Germline V gene data show CDR1 as GTSNPN and CDR2 as SVGIG (reference sequence). The V gene lost 5 bases and the J gene lost 7 bases, with 11 bases spanning the gap. There are 11 residues in the CDR3. The CDR3 DNA reads TGTGCCTGGTGGGGGGGTCTTGAAGCTTTCTTT. This encodes CAWWGGLEAFF.

Many counts were recorded for this clonotype. Here the CDR3 reads CASSLVAGNQPQHF. CDR3 DNA sequence: TGTGCCAGCAGCTTAGTAGCGGGAAATCAGCCCCAGCATTTT. The chain employs TRBV7-2 and TRBJ1-5; D is unclear. Germline assignment: CDR1 SGHTA and CDR2 FQGNSA. The CDR3 totals 14 residues. Trimming took off 1 base at V and 4 bases at J, with 8 bases between the two ends.

This clonotype appeared a few times. This sequence joins TRBV7-2 and TRBJ2-2; D may be TRBD1 (6 bases). The V and J ends lost 4 bases and 5 bases respectively, with 14 bases between them. Germline V lookup: CDR1 SGHTA, CDR2 FQGNSA. There are 15 residues in the CDR3. This CDR3 is CASSYGQLGTGELFF. The DNA of the CDR3 is TGTGCCAGCAGCTATGGACAGCTGGGGACCGGGGAGCTGTTTTTT.

This clonotype was seen many times. This chain links TRBV6-9 with TRBJ2-7; weak D call: TRBD2 (5 bases). The CDR3 spans 14 residues. Trimming shortened V by 4 bases and J by 6 bases, and 16 bases separated the two germline ends. The germline gives CDR1 MNHGY, CDR2 SVAAGI. For the CDR3, the DNA is TGTGCCAGCAGTTCCTCTGGACTTGGCATCGAGCAGTACTTC. Its protein is CASSSSGLGIEQYF.

Notes on this clonotype: This is likely an artifact of a read error, given a far larger clone one base away. V gene TRBV7-2 combines with J gene TRBJ2-2; TRBD2 agrees at 11 bases. This CDR3 has 17 residues. Unmatched junction bases numbered 5, after V lost 5 bases and J lost 0 bases. CDR1 and CDR2 (germline): SGHTA, FQGNSA. CDR3 nucleotides: TGTGCCAGCAGCCCCCTAGCGGGAGGCGCGAACACCGGGGAGCTGTTTTTT. It codes for CASSPLAGGANTGELFF.